Following are 4 T cell receptor beta chains from one sample sequenced in a study of early T cells in non-severe SARS-CoV-2 infection. TCRdb ran MiXCR on the 5' RACE reads and lists one entry per CDR3 protein. The repertoire holds about 44,000 distinct CDR3 sequences, less than 30% seen once, with under 6% in the top ten. This material consisted of whole blood, taken at baseline. The receptors stem from an adult who was a healthcare worker with PCR-confirmed SARS-CoV-2 infection or an uninfected control (not recorded which).

This clonotype was detected a few times. The chain couples TRBV6-4 to TRBJ2-2, with D unresolved. Per germline, CDR1 MRHNA and CDR2 SNTAGT. Trimming took off 2 bases at V and 3 bases at J, with 4 bases between the two ends. The CDR3 has 13 residues. The CDR3 bases are TGTGCCAGCAGTGACAGGGACACCGGGGAGCTGTTTTTT. It encodes CASSDRDTGELFF.

The table lists this clonotype with a few counts. The chain carries TRBV7-9 and TRBJ1-5; D gene ambiguous. This CDR3 is 14 amino acids long. The V end was cut by 2 bases, the J end by 3 bases, with 8 bases between. CDR1 is SEHNR and CDR2 is FQNEAQ in the germline V gene (reference sequence). CDR3: CASSLTSSNQPQHF. The CDR3, as DNA: TGTGCCAGCAGCTTAACATCTTCCAATCAGCCCCAGCATTTT.

The chain is built from TRBV2 and TRBJ2-1; TRBD1 matches 9 bases. In germline, CDR1 is SNHLY, CDR2 FYNNEI. The CDR3 is made up of 15 amino acids. After removal of 2 bases from V and 10 bases from J, the junction contained 9 bases not matched to a gene. CDR3 loop: CASSETRGQGGEQFF. The DNA of the CDR3 is TGTGCCAGCAGTGAAACAAGGGGACAGGGCGGCGAGCAGTTCTTC.

The rearrangement uses TRBV3-1 and TRBJ2-5; possibly TRBD1 for D (6 bases). Trimming took off 4 bases at V and 5 bases at J, with 11 bases between the two ends. Germline V gene sequence: CDR1 LGHDT, CDR2 YNNKEL (reference sequence). The CDR3 is 13 residues long. For the CDR3, the DNA is TGTGCCAGCAGCCTAGGGGGAGACGAGACCCAGTACTTC. This translates into CASSLGGDETQYF.